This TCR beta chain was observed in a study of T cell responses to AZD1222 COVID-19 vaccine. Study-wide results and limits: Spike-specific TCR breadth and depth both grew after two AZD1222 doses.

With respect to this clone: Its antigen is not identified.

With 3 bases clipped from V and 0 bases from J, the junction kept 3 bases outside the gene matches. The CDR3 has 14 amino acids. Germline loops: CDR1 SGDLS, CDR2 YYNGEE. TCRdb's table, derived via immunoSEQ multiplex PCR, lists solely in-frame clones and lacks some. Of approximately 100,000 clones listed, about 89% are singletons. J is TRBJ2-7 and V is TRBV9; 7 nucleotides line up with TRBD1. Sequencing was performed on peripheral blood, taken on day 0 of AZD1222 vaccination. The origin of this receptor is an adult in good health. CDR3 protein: CASSDRDSSYEQYF. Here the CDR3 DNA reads TGTGCCAGCAGCGACCGGGACAGCTCCTACGAGCAGTACTTC.